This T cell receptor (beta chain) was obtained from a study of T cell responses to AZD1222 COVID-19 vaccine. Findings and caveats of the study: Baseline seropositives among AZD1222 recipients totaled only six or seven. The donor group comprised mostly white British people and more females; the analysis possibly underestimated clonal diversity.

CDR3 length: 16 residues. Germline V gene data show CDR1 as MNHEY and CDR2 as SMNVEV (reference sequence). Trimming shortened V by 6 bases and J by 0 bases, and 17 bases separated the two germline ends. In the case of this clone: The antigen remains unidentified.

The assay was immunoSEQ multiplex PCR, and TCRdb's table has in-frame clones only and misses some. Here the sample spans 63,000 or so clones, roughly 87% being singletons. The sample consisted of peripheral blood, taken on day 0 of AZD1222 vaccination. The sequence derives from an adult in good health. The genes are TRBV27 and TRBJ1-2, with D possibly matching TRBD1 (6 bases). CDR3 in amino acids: CASSSIRGQSNYGYTF. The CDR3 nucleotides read TGTGCCAGCAGCTCGATCAGGGGCCAATCTAACTATGGCTACACCTTC.